This T cell receptor (beta chain) emerged from a study of cytomegalovirus exposure and HLA in healthy donors. Study information: The Caucasian-associated ancestry cluster contained about four fifths of the approximately 420 genotyped donors.

Researchers ran the PCR with 60 Vbeta and 13 Jbeta primers. Clones were read by immunoSEQ multiplex PCR, and TCRdb kept only the in-frame ones, dropping some. Here the sample spans about 160,000 clones, roughly 85% being singletons. Trimming removed 0 bases from V and 1 base from J; junction bases left unmatched: 2. In germline, CDR1 is SGHRS, CDR2 YFSETQ. CDR3 length: 16 amino acids. The rearrangement joins TRBV5-1 to TRBJ2-2, with 8 bases lining up with TRBD2. Material: PBMCs. This clonotype originated in a male donor in good health and CMV-seropositive. The CDR3 spells CASSLVLAGNTGELFF. The CDR3 DNA sequence: TGCGCCAGCAGCTTGGTGCTAGCGGGGAACACCGGGGAGCTGTTTTTT. The full variable domain, completed using reference TRBV5-1 and TRBJ2-2, is KAGVTQTPRYLIKTRGQQVTLSCSPISGHRSVSWYQQTPGQGLQFLFEYFSETQRNKGNFPGRFSGRQFSNSRSEMNVSTLELGDSALYLCASSLVLAGNTGELFFGEGSRLTVL.